The 31 T cell receptor beta chains in this list originate from one sample, sequenced in a study of STAT5B mutations in CD4+ large granular lymphocyte leukemia. Only in-frame clones appear in the TCRdb table, and some are missing; sequencing was by immunoSEQ multiplex PCR. The repertoire holds fewer than 40,000 clones, with less than 85% as singletons. Sequenced material: CD4+ T cells from blood buffy coats. The source is a human donor in good health.

This rearrangement joins TRBV5-4 to TRBJ1-4, with D perhaps TRBD1 (5 bases). CDR3 length: 14 amino acids. V was shortened by 4 bases and J by 4 bases, with 11 bases between the two germline ends. Germline assignment: CDR1 SGHNT and CDR2 YYREEE (reference sequence). CDR3 amino acids: CASSAGRGNEKLFF. Written as DNA, the CDR3 is TGTGCCAGCAGCGCGGGACGGGGTAATGAAAAACTGTTTTTT.

The chain uses TRBV6-1 and TRBJ2-3, with TRBD2 as a possible D gene (5 bases). Germline CDR1 reads MNHNS; CDR2 reads SASEGT. The CDR3 is 15 amino acids. V was cut by 2 bases and J by 0 bases, with 9 bases left in between. The CDR3 sequence is CASSERRSSTDTQYF. DNA for the CDR3: TGTGCCAGCAGTGAAAGGAGGTCTAGCACAGATACGCAGTATTTT.

The chain is built from TRBV9 and TRBJ2-2, with D perhaps assigned TRBD1 or TRBD2 (5 bases each). Germline assignment: CDR1 SGDLS and CDR2 YYNGEE. The CDR3 consists of 14 residues. V lost 1 base to trimming and J lost 4 bases, with 8 bases between them. The CDR3 DNA follows: TGTGCCAGCAGCGTATTTGGGGGCACCGGGGAGCTGTTTTTT. Its protein product is CASSVFGGTGELFF.

The chain recombines TRBV11-3 with TRBJ2-3; 14 nucleotides agree with TRBD2. Germline V gene lookup returns CDR1 SGHNT and CDR2 YENEEA. The CDR3 length is 17 residues. With V trimmed by 3 bases and J by 9 bases, 11 bases remained unmatched. CDR3 DNA: TGTGCCAGCAGCTTTGTTGGGACTAGCGGGGGTGGGAGGACGCAGTATTTT. Encoded protein: CASSFVGTSGGGRTQYF.

This sequence joins TRBV6-6 and TRBJ2-1; no clear D gene. Deletions cut 0 bases from V and 5 bases from J, with 11 bases between. CDR3 length equals 15 residues. In germline, CDR1 is MNHNY, CDR2 SVGAGI (reference sequence). For the CDR3, the DNA is TGTGCCAGCAGTTACTCGATTCGGGCGGACAATGAGCAGTTCTTC. It translates to CASSYSIRADNEQFF.

J is TRBJ2-7 and V is TRBV4-1; D gene uncertain. This CDR3 has 13 amino acids. The V gene's germline CDR1 is MGHRA and CDR2 YSYEKL. Trimming shortened V by 4 bases and J by 4 bases, and 11 bases separated the two germline ends. The CDR3 sequence: CASSPSLGYEQYF. The DNA for the CDR3 is TGCGCCAGCAGCCCCTCGTTGGGGTACGAGCAGTACTTC.

V and J are TRBV7-9 and TRBJ1-2; D is unclear. CDR1 SEHNR and CDR2 FQNEAQ come from the germline V gene (reference sequence). There are 12 residues in the CDR3. With 1 base removed from V and 7 bases from J, the gap between germline ends came to 7 bases. The chain's CDR3 is CASSLGLGGYTF. The CDR3 coding sequence is TGTGCCAGCAGCTTAGGGCTGGGTGGCTACACCTTC.

The CDR3 protein is CASSNSGGHTDTQYF. The CDR3 DNA sequence: TGTGCCAGTAGTAATAGCGGGGGTCATACAGATACGCAGTATTTT. V gene TRBV19 combines with J gene TRBJ2-3; 9 nucleotides align to TRBD2. The length of the CDR3 is 15 residues. Germline loops: CDR1 LNHDA, CDR2 SQIVND (reference sequence). The junction had 5 bases not matched to a gene; V was cut back by 4 bases and J by 3 bases.

V usage is TRBV9 and J usage is TRBJ2-1; no clear D gene. The CDR3 has 15 residues. Per the germline V gene, CDR1 is SGDLS and CDR2 is YYNGEE. Between the trimmed V and J ends, which lost 2 bases and 4 bases, there was a span of 13 bases. The CDR3 DNA sequence: TGTGCCAGCAGCGTTACGGATGAAGGTTACAATGAGCAGTTCTTC. Translated, it gives CASSVTDEGYNEQFF.

This rearrangement joins TRBV5-1 to TRBJ1-1; TRBD1 matches 10 bases. The V gene's germline CDR1 is SGHRS and CDR2 YFSETQ. V shed 4 bases, J shed 0 bases, and the junction held 6 bases outside the gene matches. CDR3 length equals 16 residues. The CDR3: CASSGGTGALNTEAFF. The CDR3 DNA sequence: TGCGCCAGCAGCGGAGGGACAGGGGCCCTGAACACTGAAGCTTTCTTT.

The chain links TRBV6-6 to TRBJ1-1; D gene ambiguous. Between the trimmed V and J ends, which lost 2 bases and 3 bases, there was a span of 16 bases. The CDR3 has 16 amino acids. Germline-derived CDR1 and CDR2 are MNHNY and SVGAGI (reference sequence). The CDR3 here is CASSYPAEGRDTEAFF. In DNA, the CDR3 is TGTGCCAGCAGTTACCCTGCGGAGGGTCGGGACACTGAAGCTTTCTTT.

V and J are TRBV19 and TRBJ2-1; D unresolved. Germline CDR1 reads LNHDA; CDR2 reads SQIVND (reference sequence). V shed 4 bases and J shed 2 bases, with 15 bases lying between them. The CDR3 has 16 residues. The CDR3 DNA sequence: TGTGCCAGTAGTAGTCACCGGGCCCAGACCTACAATGAGCAGTTCTTC. Its translation: CASSSHRAQTYNEQFF.

The chain recombines TRBV7-2 with TRBJ1-1; unclear D gene. V lost 2 bases, J lost 1 base, and 11 bases lay in between. In germline, CDR1 is SGHTA, CDR2 FQGNSA. This CDR3 is 15 amino acids long. CDR3 loop: CASSLFPEANTEAFF. Here the CDR3 DNA reads TGTGCCAGCAGCTTATTCCCGGAAGCGAACACTGAAGCTTTCTTT. The full variable domain, completed using reference TRBV7-2 and TRBJ1-1, is GAGVSQSPSNKVTEKGKDVELRCDPISGHTALYWYRQSLGQGLEFLIYFQGNSAPDKSGLPSDRFSAERTGGSVSTLTIQRTQQEDSAVYLCASSLFPEANTEAFFGQGTRLTVV.

The rearrangement links TRBV7-8 to TRBJ2-7; TRBD2 matches 7 bases. The CDR3 is 14 residues long. With V trimmed by 2 bases and J by 7 bases, 8 bases remained unmatched. Germline values: CDR1 SGHVS, CDR2 FQNEAQ. The CDR3 protein is CASSLPALGGEQYF. Here the CDR3 DNA reads TGTGCCAGCAGCTTACCGGCGCTCGGGGGGGAGCAGTACTTC.

CDR3 region: CASSFDRGRTEAFF. CDR3 DNA: TGTGCCAGTAGTTTCGACAGGGGCAGAACTGAAGCTTTCTTT. The V call is TRBV19, the J call TRBJ1-1; 8 nucleotides align to TRBD1. The germline CDR1 and CDR2 sequences are LNHDA and SQIVND (reference sequence). The CDR3 is 14 residues long. The J segment lost 5 bases and the V segment lost 5 bases, leaving 7 bases of the junction unmatched.

The chain joins TRBV18 to TRBJ2-2; D remains unclear. The V end lost 3 bases, the J end lost 0 bases, and 14 bases lay between the germline ends. Germline-derived CDR1 and CDR2 are KGHSH and LQKENI. This CDR3 spans 17 amino acids. The CDR3 DNA is TGTGCCAGCTCACCTTTCTCGGCCGTTACGAACACCGGGGAGCTGTTTTTT. Residues: CASSPFSAVTNTGELFF.

The rearrangement joins TRBV6-4 to TRBJ1-5; D is unclear. Looked up from germline, CDR1 is MRHNA and CDR2 is SNTAGT. The CDR3 extends over 11 amino acids. Trimming took off 4 bases at V and 9 bases at J, with 7 bases between the two ends. CDR3 in DNA: TGTGCCAGCAGTGGAGAGGTGCCCCAGCATTTT. It specifies CASSGEVPQHF.

The chain employs TRBV7-6 and TRBJ2-2; TRBD2 is a possible D gene (6 bases). Trimming left V 3 bases short and J 6 bases short, with 8 bases between. The germline V gene has CDR1 SGHVS and CDR2 FNYEAQ. The CDR3 contains 13 residues. CDR3: CASSLEGSGELFF. The CDR3 DNA reads as TGTGCCAGCAGCTTGGAGGGCTCCGGGGAGCTGTTTTTT. The full variable domain, in which reference TRBV7-6 and TRBJ2-2 provide the parts outside the CDR3, is GAGVSQSPRYKVTKRGQDVALRCDPISGHVSLYWYRQALGQGPEFLTYFNYEAQQDKSGLPNDRFSAERPEGSISTLTIQRTEQRDSAMYRCASSLEGSGELFFGEGSRLTVL.

The chain joins TRBV10-3 to TRBJ2-7, with TRBD2 matching over 10 bases. V gave up 4 bases and J gave up 9 bases; unmatched junction bases: 9. Germline V gives CDR1 ENHRY, CDR2 SYGVKD. The CDR3 runs 14 residues. The CDR3 sequence: CAISVSTLAGAQYF. The CDR3 DNA reads as TGTGCCATCAGTGTTTCCACCCTAGCGGGAGCGCAGTACTTC.

The chain has TRBV10-2 and TRBJ2-2; maybe TRBD2 (6 bases). With 8 bases removed from V and 2 bases from J, the gap between germline ends came to 12 bases. In germline, CDR1 is WSHSY, CDR2 SAAADI. The CDR3 is 14 residues long. The CDR3 here is CASRGTYNTGELFF. The CDR3 DNA follows: TGCGCCAGCCGCGGGACCTACAACACCGGGGAGCTGTTTTTT.

V usage is TRBV5-1 and J usage is TRBJ2-3; a possible D gene is TRBD2 (6 bases). Germline V gene lookup returns CDR1 SGHRS and CDR2 YFSETQ. V lost 5 bases to trimming and J lost 1 base, with 14 bases between them. This CDR3 contains 15 residues. DNA for the CDR3: TGCGCCAGCAGTACCGACGGGGGTGGCACAGATACGCAGTATTTT. Translation: CASSTDGGGTDTQYF.

The chain carries TRBV11-3 and TRBJ1-1; the match to TRBD1 covers 9 bases. From germline, CDR1 is SGHNT and CDR2 YENEEA. This CDR3 is 13 amino acids long. With 4 bases clipped from V and 5 bases from J, the junction kept 2 bases outside the gene matches. The CDR3 sequence: CASSSGQGTEAFF. The CDR3 region has the DNA TGTGCCAGCAGCTCGGGACAGGGAACTGAAGCTTTCTTT.

The chain is built from TRBV18 and TRBJ2-7, with TRBD1 matching 7 bases. Germline V lookup: CDR1 KGHSH, CDR2 LQKENI. Trimming cost V 3 bases and J 5 bases; bases outside gene matches: 4. The length of the CDR3 is 13 residues. CDR3 loop: CASSPGQPNEQYF. The DNA for the CDR3 is TGTGCCAGCTCACCGGGACAGCCCAACGAGCAGTACTTC.

This chain joins TRBV11-2 and TRBJ2-2; TRBD2 agrees at 10 bases. CDR3 size: 15 residues. Germline trimming cut 4 bases from V and 6 bases from J; bases unmatched to any gene: 5. Germline assignment: CDR1 SGHAT and CDR2 FQNNGV. In nucleotides, the CDR3 is TGTGCCAGCAGCTCCCTAGCGGGAGAAGCCGGGGAGCTGTTTTTT. Its translation is CASSSLAGEAGELFF. The variable domain in full, completed from reference TRBV11-2 and TRBJ2-2, reads EAGVAQSPRYKIIEKRQSVAFWCNPISGHATLYWYQQILGQGPKLLIQFQNNGVVDDSQLPKDRFSAERLKGVDSTLKIQPAKLEDSAVYLCASSSLAGEAGELFFGEGSRLTVL.

This clone was detected once. The DNA of the CDR3 is TGCAGCGTTGTGACCCTAGCAATAGCCAAAAACATTCAGTACTTC. Translated, it gives CSVVTLAIAKNIQYF. The V call is TRBV29-1, the J call TRBJ2-4; a weak D match, TRBD2 (5 bases). The germline V and J ends were trimmed by 4 bases and 0 bases, with 13 bases remaining between them. CDR1 is SQVTM and CDR2 is ANQGSEA in the germline V gene. The CDR3 loop spans 15 amino acids.

This clone was recorded a few times. The V and J genes are TRBV21-1 and TRBJ1-2; TRBD1 was called by the table and not checked on the DNA. TRBV21-1 is reported as a pseudogene. The CDR3 length is 16 residues. The chain's CDR3 is CASSKEETGAYHGYTF. CDR3 bases: TGTGCCAGCAGCAAAGAGGAGACAGGGGCCTACCATGGCTACACCTTC.

The V call is TRBV10-3, the J call TRBJ1-5; D perhaps matches TRBD1 (6 bases). Trimming left V 4 bases short and J 4 bases short, with 20 bases between. CDR3 size: 17 residues. Germline loops: CDR1 ENHRY, CDR2 SYGVKD. The CDR3 is CAISAGEGVSSNQPQHF. CDR3 coding DNA: TGTGCCATCAGTGCAGGGGAAGGAGTAAGTAGTAATCAGCCCCAGCATTTT.

This chain links TRBV11-2 with TRBJ2-3; 7 nucleotides line up with TRBD2. Germline-derived CDR1 and CDR2 are SGHAT and FQNNGV. V lost 7 bases and J lost 6; bases outside the gene matches: 4. This CDR3 is built from 12 residues. The CDR3 is CASINGGDTQYF. CDR3 bases: TGTGCCAGCATCAACGGGGGGGATACGCAGTATTTT. Full variable domain (outside the CDR3, taken from reference TRBV11-2 and TRBJ2-3): EAGVAQSPRYKIIEKRQSVAFWCNPISGHATLYWYQQILGQGPKLLIQFQNNGVVDDSQLPKDRFSAERLKGVDSTLKIQPAKLEDSAVYLCASINGGDTQYFGPGTRLTVL.

The V and J genes are TRBV5-5 and TRBJ2-5; 7 nucleotides match TRBD1. This CDR3 comprises 16 residues. The germline gives CDR1 SGHKS, CDR2 YYEKEE (reference sequence). Trimming cost V 0 bases and J 1 base; bases outside gene matches: 6. The DNA of the CDR3 is TGTGCCAGCAGCTTGGCCCTCGGGACAGTCCAAGAGACCCAGTACTTC. It translates to CASSLALGTVQETQYF.

The gene calls are TRBV19 and TRBJ2-6; tentative D call: TRBD1 (6 bases). Germline CDR1 and CDR2: LNHDA and SQIVND (reference sequence). The CDR3 loop spans 16 amino acids. V lost 3 bases and J 0 bases, leaving 9 bases between the germline ends. The CDR3 region is CASSILQGSGANVLTF. The CDR3 DNA follows: TGTGCCAGTAGTATTTTACAGGGCTCTGGGGCCAACGTCCTGACTTTC.

The chain recombines TRBV5-1 with TRBJ1-6; D is possibly TRBD1 (5 bases). There are 15 residues in the CDR3. Germline V lookup: CDR1 SGHRS, CDR2 YFSETQ. The V and J ends lost 4 bases and 5 bases respectively, with 13 bases between them. The CDR3: CASSVGQGDNSPLHF. Written as DNA, the CDR3 is TGCGCCAGCAGCGTGGGCCAGGGTGATAATTCACCCCTCCACTTT.